The 18 T cell receptor beta chains in this list originate from one sample, sequenced in a study of blood T cell repertoires in COVID-19. Repertoires were generated with immunoSEQ multiplex PCR, while TCRdb's copy carries only in-frame clones and drops some. The table shows some 40,000 clones, with around 93% occurring only once. The sequencing sample was made of peripheral blood. The receptor source for this set is a woman aged 25 to 39 in a cohort sampled during active COVID-19.

The genes are TRBV6-5 and TRBJ2-5, with a tentative D call TRBD1 (6 bases). Germline V lookup: CDR1 MNHEY, CDR2 SVGAGI. Trimming took off 4 bases at V and 5 bases at J, with 14 bases between the two ends. This CDR3 is built from 14 residues. Here the CDR3 DNA reads TGTGCCAGCAGTTCTAGAGGGGGAATGGAGACCCAGTACTTC. Translating it yields CASSSRGGMETQYF.

The chain has TRBV6-2 or TRBV6-3 and TRBJ2-7; D gene unclear. The CDR3 covers 14 residues. Germline CDR1 reads MNHEY; CDR2 reads SVGEGT. V lost 5 bases and J 2 bases, leaving 13 bases between the germline ends. The CDR3 loop reads CASSLAALTYEQYF. In nucleotides, the CDR3 is TGTGCCAGCAGTCTGGCGGCCTTAACCTACGAGCAGTACTTC.

This chain joins TRBV28 and TRBJ1-1; unclear D gene. Germline assignment: CDR1 MDHEN and CDR2 SYDVKM. V was cut by 8 bases and J by 1 base, with 5 bases left in between. The CDR3 loop spans 11 amino acids. The CDR3 protein is CASFKNTEAFF. CDR3 sequence (DNA): TGTGCCAGCTTCAAGAACACTGAAGCTTTCTTT.

The rearrangement links TRBV19 to TRBJ2-7, with 10 bases matching TRBD2. The germline gives CDR1 LNHDA, CDR2 SQIVND (reference sequence). This CDR3 contains 16 residues. V dropped 6 bases and J dropped 0; count of bases not matched to a gene: 8. The CDR3 reads CASSPGLAYSSYEQYF. In nucleotides, the CDR3 is TGTGCCAGTAGCCCGGGACTAGCGTACAGCTCCTACGAGCAGTACTTC.

The chain joins TRBV28 to TRBJ1-2, with a possible D match to TRBD1 (5 bases). The V end was cut by 6 bases, the J end by 8 bases, with 10 bases between. The CDR3 spans 11 residues. Germline V gives CDR1 MDHEN, CDR2 SYDVKM. The CDR3 loop reads CASSPGGGYTF. For the CDR3, the DNA is TGTGCCAGCAGCCCCGGGGGGGGCTACACCTTC.

This clone ranks as medium-sized (0.01 to 0.1%). This chain connects TRBV12-2 to TRBJ2-5; TRBD2, as called in the table, went unchecked against the DNA. TRBV12-2 is a documented pseudogene. This CDR3 comprises 14 residues. CDR3 nucleotides: TGTGCAAGTCGCTGGACTAGCGAGAAAGAGACCCAGTACTTC. Translation: CASRWTSEKETQYF.

The gene calls are TRBV1 and TRBJ2-7; the table's D call TRBD2 went unverified against the DNA. TRBV1 is marked as a pseudogene. This CDR3 has 17 residues. The CDR3 protein is CTSSPFLAGVNSYEQYF. The CDR3 DNA reads TGCACCAGCAGCCCATTTTTAGCGGGGGTGAACTCCTACGAGCAGTACTTC.

The chain has TRBV7-3 and TRBJ2-2, with TRBD1 as a possible D gene (5 bases). The CDR3 is made up of 14 amino acids. V shed 5 bases and J shed 7 bases, with 14 bases lying between them. CDR1 is SGHTA, CDR2 FQGTGA, per germline. The CDR3 region is CASSAWQGDGELFF. CDR3 nucleotide sequence: TGTGCCAGCAGCGCCTGGCAGGGTGACGGGGAGCTGTTTTTT.

This clone has just one count. V usage is TRBV6-2 or TRBV6-3 and J usage is TRBJ2-3; TRBD2 matches 10 bases. The CDR3 runs to 17 residues. Germline CDR1 and CDR2: MNHEY and SVGEGT. After removal of 5 bases from V and 6 bases from J, the junction contained 14 bases not matched to a gene. CDR3 residues: CASSRRASGSGGDTQYF. Here the CDR3 DNA reads TGTGCCAGCAGTCGTCGAGCTAGCGGGAGTGGCGGGGATACGCAGTATTTT.

This chain connects TRBV7-9 to TRBJ1-5; 7 nucleotides agree with TRBD1. Germline trimming cut 5 bases from V and 4 bases from J; bases unmatched to any gene: 2. The germline CDR1 and CDR2 sequences are SEHNR and FQNEAQ (reference sequence). This CDR3 is built from 13 residues. The DNA of the CDR3 is TGTGCCAGCAGCCCGGGACAGAATCAGCCCCAGCATTTT. This gives the protein CASSPGQNQPQHF.

The DNA for the CDR3 is TGCGCCAGCAGCTTGAGACTAGCGGGAGCCAATGAGCAGTTCTTC. The encoded protein is CASSLRLAGANEQFF. The V gene is TRBV5-1, the J gene TRBJ2-1; 12 bases fit TRBD2. This CDR3 has 15 amino acids. From germline, CDR1 is SGHRS and CDR2 YFSETQ. V was pared by 1 base and J by 6 bases, with 2 bases of the junction left unmatched.

The V gene is TRBV5-1, the J gene TRBJ1-5; TRBD1 is a possible D gene (5 bases). The CDR3 is 15 amino acids. Germline CDR1 SGHRS, CDR2 YFSETQ. The V end lost 0 bases, the J end lost 1 base, and 8 bases lay between the germline ends. The CDR3 loop is CASSLDGASNQPQHF. In nucleotides, the CDR3 is TGCGCCAGCAGCTTGGATGGGGCGAGCAATCAGCCCCAGCATTTT.

J is TRBJ2-7 and V is TRBV20-1, with 8 bases that match TRBD1. The CDR3 totals 16 residues. Germline V gives CDR1 DFQATT, CDR2 SNEGSKA (reference sequence). V trimming: 3 bases; J trimming: 2 bases; junction bases outside the gene matches: 12. The CDR3 spells CSASAYRTGSAYEQYF. The CDR3 DNA reads as TGCAGTGCTAGTGCCTACAGGACAGGGTCGGCCTACGAGCAGTACTTC.

The V call is TRBV4-1, the J call TRBJ2-7; a weak D match, TRBD2 (5 bases). V was pared by 1 base and J by 3 bases, with 10 bases between. This CDR3 region has 14 residues. Germline CDR1 is MGHRA and CDR2 is YSYEKL. CDR3 nucleotides: TGCGCCAGCAGCCAAGGGATCGGGGACTACGAGCAGTACTTC. It encodes CASSQGIGDYEQYF.

The genes are TRBV10-3 and TRBJ2-7, with TRBD1 as a possible D gene (5 bases). V was clipped by 2 bases and J by 0 bases, with 11 bases between them. Germline V gene lookup returns CDR1 ENHRY and CDR2 SYGVKD. The CDR3 totals 15 residues. The CDR3 DNA reads as TGTGCCATCAGTGAGATCCAAGGGGTCTCCTACGAGCAGTACTTC. Translating gives CAISEIQGVSYEQYF.

The chain carries TRBV9 and TRBJ2-1; the D gene is possibly TRBD2 (6 bases). The CDR3 consists of 15 residues. The V gene's germline CDR1 is SGDLS and CDR2 YYNGEE. The V end was cut by 2 bases, the J end by 1 base, with 10 bases between. This chain's CDR3 is CASSVGGTSYNEQFF. CDR3 DNA sequence: TGTGCCAGCAGCGTTGGGGGGACGTCCTACAATGAGCAGTTCTTC.

This clone was counted a single time. J is TRBJ2-3 and V is TRBV28, with D possibly TRBD1 on 6 matching bases. Looked up from germline, CDR1 is MDHEN and CDR2 is SYDVKM. This CDR3 has 16 residues. Trimming left V 8 bases short and J 6 bases short, with 24 bases between. The CDR3 nucleotides read TGTGCCAGCCCAGCCCCAGGGGAGTCTGTAGTGGATACGCAGTATTTT. Amino acids: CASPAPGESVVDTQYF.

The rearrangement links TRBV28 to TRBJ1-6; 8 bases are a match to TRBD1. Per the germline V gene, CDR1 is MDHEN and CDR2 is SYDVKM. CDR3 length equals 17 residues. Trimming took 5 bases from V and 5 from J; bases not matched to a gene: 11. In DNA, the CDR3 is TGTGCCAGCAGTCCCAGCGGCAGGGGGCCCCATAATTCACCCCTCCACTTT. Translating it yields CASSPSGRGPHNSPLHF.